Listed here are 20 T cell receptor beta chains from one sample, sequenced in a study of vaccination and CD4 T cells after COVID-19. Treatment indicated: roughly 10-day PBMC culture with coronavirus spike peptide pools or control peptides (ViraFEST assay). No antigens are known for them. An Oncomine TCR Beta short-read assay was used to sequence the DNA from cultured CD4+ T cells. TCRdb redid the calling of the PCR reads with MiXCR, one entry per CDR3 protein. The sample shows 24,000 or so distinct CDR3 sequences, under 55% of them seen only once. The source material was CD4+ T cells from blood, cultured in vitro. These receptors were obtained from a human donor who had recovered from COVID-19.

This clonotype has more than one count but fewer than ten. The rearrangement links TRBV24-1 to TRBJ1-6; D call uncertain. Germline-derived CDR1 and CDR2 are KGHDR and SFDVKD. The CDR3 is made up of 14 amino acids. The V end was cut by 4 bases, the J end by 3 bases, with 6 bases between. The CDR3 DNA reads TGTGCCACCAGTGAAGGGCACTATAATTCACCCCTCCACTTT. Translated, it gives CATSEGHYNSPLHF.

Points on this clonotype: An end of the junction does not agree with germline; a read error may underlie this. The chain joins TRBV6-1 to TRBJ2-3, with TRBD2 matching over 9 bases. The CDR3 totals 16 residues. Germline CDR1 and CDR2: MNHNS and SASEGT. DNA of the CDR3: TGTGCCAGCAGCCTTACTAGCGGGCGCAGCACAGATGCGCAGTATTTT. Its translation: CASSLTSGRSTDAQYF.

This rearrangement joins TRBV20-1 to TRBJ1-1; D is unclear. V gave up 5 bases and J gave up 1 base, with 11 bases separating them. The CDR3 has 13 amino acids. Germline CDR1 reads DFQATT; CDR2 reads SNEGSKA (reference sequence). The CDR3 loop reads CSAPRASNTEAFF. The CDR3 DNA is TGCAGTGCTCCCCGGGCCTCGAACACTGAAGCTTTCTTT.

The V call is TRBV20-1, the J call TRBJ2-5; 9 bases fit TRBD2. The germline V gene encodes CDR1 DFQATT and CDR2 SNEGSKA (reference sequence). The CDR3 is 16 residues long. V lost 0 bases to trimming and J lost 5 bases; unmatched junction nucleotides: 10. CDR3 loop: CSARELWRGGRETQYF. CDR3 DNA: TGCAGTGCTAGAGAACTGTGGCGGGGGGGCCGGGAGACCCAGTACTTC.

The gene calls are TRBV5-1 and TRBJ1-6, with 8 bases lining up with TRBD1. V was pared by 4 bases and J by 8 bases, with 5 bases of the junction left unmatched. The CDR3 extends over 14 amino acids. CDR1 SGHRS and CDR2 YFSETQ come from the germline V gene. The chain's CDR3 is CASSPGTGDSPLHF. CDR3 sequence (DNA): TGCGCCAGCAGCCCCGGGACAGGAGATTCACCCCTCCACTTT. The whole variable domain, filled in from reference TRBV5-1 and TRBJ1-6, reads KAGVTQTPRYLIKTRGQQVTLSCSPISGHRSVSWYQQTPGQGLQFLFEYFSETQRNKGNFPGRFSGRQFSNSRSEMNVSTLELGDSALYLCASSPGTGDSPLHFGNGTRLTVT.

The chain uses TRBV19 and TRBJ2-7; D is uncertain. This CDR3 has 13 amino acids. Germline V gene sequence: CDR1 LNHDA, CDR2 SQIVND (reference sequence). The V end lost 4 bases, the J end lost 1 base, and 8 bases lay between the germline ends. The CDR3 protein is CASSKRLSYEQYF. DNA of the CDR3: TGTGCCAGTAGTAAGCGACTTTCCTACGAGCAGTACTTC. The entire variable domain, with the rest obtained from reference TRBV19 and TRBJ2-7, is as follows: DGGITQSPKYLFRKEGQNVTLSCEQNLNHDAMYWYRQDPGQGLRLIYYSQIVNDFQKGDIAEGYSVSREKKESFPLTVTSAQKNPTAFYLCASSKRLSYEQYFGPGTRLTVT.

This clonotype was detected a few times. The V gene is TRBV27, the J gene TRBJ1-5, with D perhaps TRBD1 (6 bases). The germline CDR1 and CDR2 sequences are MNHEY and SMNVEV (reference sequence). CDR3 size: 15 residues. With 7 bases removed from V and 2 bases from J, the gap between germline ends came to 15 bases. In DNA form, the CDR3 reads TGTGCCAGCATGAGTGCCAGGGGTGGCAATCAGCCCCAGCATTTT. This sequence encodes CASMSARGGNQPQHF.

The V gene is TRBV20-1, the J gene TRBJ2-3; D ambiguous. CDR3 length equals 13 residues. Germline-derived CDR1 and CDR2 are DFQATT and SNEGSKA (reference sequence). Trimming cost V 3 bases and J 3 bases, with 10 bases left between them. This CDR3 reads CSASSDRTDTQYF. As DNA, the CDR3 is TGCAGTGCTAGTTCTGATAGGACAGATACGCAGTATTTT.

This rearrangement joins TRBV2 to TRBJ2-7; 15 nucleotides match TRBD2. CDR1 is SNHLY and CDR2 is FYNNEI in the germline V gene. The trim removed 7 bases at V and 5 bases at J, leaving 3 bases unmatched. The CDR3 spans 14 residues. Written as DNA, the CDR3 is TGTGCCAGCATTAGGACTAGCGGGGGGGACGAGCAGTACTTC. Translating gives CASIRTSGGDEQYF. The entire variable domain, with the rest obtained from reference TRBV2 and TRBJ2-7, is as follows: EPEVTQTPSHQVTQMGQEVILRCVPISNHLYFYWYRQILGQKVEFLVSFYNNEISEKSEIFDDQFSVERPDGSNFTLKIRSTKLEDSAMYFCASIRTSGGDEQYFGPGTRLTVT.

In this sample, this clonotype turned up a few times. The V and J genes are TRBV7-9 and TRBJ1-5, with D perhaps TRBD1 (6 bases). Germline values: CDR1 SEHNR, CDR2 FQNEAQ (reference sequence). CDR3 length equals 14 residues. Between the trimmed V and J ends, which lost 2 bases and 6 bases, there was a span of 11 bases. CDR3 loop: CASSLSRGGQPQHF. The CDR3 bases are TGTGCCAGCAGCTTAAGCAGGGGTGGTCAGCCCCAGCATTTT. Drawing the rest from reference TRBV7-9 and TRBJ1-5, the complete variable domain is DTGVSQNPRHKITKRGQNVTFRCDPISEHNRLYWYRQTLGQGPEFLTYFQNEAQLEKSRLLSDRFSAERPKGSFSTLEIQRTEQGDSAMYLCASSLSRGGQPQHFGDGTRLSIL.

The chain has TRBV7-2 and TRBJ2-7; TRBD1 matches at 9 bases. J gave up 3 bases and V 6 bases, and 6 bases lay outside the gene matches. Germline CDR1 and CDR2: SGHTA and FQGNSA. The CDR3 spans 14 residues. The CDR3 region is CASSFRQGDYEQYF. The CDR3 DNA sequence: TGTGCCAGCAGTTTTCGACAGGGGGACTACGAGCAGTACTTC.

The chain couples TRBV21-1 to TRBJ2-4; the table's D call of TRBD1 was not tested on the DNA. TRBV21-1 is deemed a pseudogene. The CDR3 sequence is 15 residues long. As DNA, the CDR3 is TGTGCCAGCAGCAAACAGCCAGGGGGAAAAAACATTCAGTACTTC. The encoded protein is CASSKQPGGKNIQYF.

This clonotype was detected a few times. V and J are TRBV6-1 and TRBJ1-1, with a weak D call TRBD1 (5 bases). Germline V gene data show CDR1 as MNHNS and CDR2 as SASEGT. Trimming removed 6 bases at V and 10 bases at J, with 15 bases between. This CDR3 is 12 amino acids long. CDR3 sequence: CASRFTGIVAFF. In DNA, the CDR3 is TGTGCCAGCAGGTTCACAGGAATCGTAGCTTTCTTT.

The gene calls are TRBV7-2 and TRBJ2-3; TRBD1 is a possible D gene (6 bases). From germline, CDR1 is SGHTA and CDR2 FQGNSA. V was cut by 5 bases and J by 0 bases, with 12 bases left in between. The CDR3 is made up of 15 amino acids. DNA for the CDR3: TGTGCCAGCAGCCAGGGGACCCTCAGCACAGATACGCAGTATTTT. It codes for CASSQGTLSTDTQYF.

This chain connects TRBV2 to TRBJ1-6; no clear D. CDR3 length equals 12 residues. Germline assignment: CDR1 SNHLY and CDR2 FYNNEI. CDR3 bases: TGTGGATCGTGCTCCTATAATTCACCCCTCCACTTT. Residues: CGSCSYNSPLHF.

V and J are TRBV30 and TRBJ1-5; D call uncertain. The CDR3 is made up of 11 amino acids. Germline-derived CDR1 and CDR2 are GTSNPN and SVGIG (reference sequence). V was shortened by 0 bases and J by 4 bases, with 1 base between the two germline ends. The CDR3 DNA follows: TGTGCCTGGAGTGTAAATCAGCCCCAGCATTTT. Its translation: CAWSVNQPQHF. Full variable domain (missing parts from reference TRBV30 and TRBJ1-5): SQTIHQWPATLVQPVGSPLSLECTVEGTSNPNLYWYRQAAGRGLQLLFYSVGIGQISSEVPQNLSASRPQDRQFILSSKKLLLSDSGFYLCAWSVNQPQHFGDGTRLSIL.

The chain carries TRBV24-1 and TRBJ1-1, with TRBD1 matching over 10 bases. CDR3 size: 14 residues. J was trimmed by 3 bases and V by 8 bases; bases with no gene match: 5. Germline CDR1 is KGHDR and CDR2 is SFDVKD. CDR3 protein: CATKSGTGDTEAFF. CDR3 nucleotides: TGTGCCACCAAATCCGGGACAGGGGACACTGAAGCTTTCTTT.

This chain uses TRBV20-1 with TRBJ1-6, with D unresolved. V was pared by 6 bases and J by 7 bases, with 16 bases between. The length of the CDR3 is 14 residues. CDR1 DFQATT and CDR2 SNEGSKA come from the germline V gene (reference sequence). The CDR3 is CSASGGLGNSPLHF. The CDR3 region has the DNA TGCAGTGCATCGGGAGGGCTCGGGAATTCACCCCTCCACTTT.

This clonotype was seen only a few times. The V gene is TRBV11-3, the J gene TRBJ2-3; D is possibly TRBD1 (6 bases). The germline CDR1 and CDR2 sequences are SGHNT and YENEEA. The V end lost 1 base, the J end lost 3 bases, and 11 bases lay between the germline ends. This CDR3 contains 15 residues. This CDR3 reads CASSLGLGATDTQYF. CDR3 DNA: TGTGCCAGCAGCTTAGGGCTGGGGGCAACAGATACGCAGTATTTT. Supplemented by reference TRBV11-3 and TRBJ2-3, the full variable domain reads EAGVVQSPRYKIIEKKQPVAFWCNPISGHNTLYWYLQNLGQGPELLIRYENEEAVDDSQLPKDRFSAERLKGVDSTLKIQPAELGDSAVYLCASSLGLGATDTQYFGPGTRLTVL.

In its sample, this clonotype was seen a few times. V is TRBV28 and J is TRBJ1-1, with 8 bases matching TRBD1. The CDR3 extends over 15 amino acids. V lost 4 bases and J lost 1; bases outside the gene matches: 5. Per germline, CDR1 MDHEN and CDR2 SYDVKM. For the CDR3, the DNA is TGTGCCAGCAGTTCTCCAGGGGGCGCGAACACTGAAGCTTTCTTT. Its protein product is CASSSPGGANTEAFF.